This T cell receptor (beta chain) came from a study of cytomegalovirus exposure and HLA in healthy donors. Primers for the PCR totalled 60 Vbeta and 13 Jbeta. Sequencing was performed with immunoSEQ multiplex PCR; in TCRdb, only in-frame clones are kept and a portion is missing. The table lists around 130,000 clones, roughly 78% of them singletons, with roughly 5.5% in the top ten. The germline V gene encodes CDR1 KGHSH and CDR2 LQKENI. After removal of 3 bases from V and 3 bases from J, the junction contained 3 bases not matched to a gene. This CDR3 region has 16 residues. The sequenced sample consisted of PBMCs. The chain is built from TRBV18 and TRBJ2-1, with 12 bases aligning to TRBD2. The sequence was collected from a man younger than 40 in good health and CMV-seronegative. DNA of the CDR3: TGTGCCAGCTCACCCTCTAGCGGGGGGGGCTACAATGAGCAGTTCTTC. Its translation: CASSPSSGGGYNEQFF.